This TCR beta chain was captured in a study of blood T cell repertoires in COVID-19. The CDR3 is made up of 12 amino acids. Germline V gene sequence: CDR1 SQVTM, CDR2 ANQGSEA. Deletions cut 5 bases from V and 7 bases from J, with 12 bases between. The table came from immunoSEQ multiplex PCR; TCRdb's copy has only in-frame clones and leaves some out. In the table there are approximately 170,000 clones, over 75% of which are singletons. Sequenced material: peripheral blood. The gene calls are TRBV29-1 and TRBJ2-1; the D is unclear. The sequence was collected from a human donor in a cohort sampled during active COVID-19. This chain's CDR3 is CSVLHSNNEQFF. The DNA of the CDR3 is TGCAGCGTTCTCCATAGTAATAATGAGCAGTTCTTC.